The sample holds many counts of the clone carrying this T cell receptor (beta chain). Antigen: not known. Amplification of TCR beta CDR3 regions used RNA as the template. An initial round of RT-PCR targeting the TCR CDR3 relied on the HTBI primer set. TCRdb called the multiplex PCR reads again in MiXCR, with one record for every CDR3 protein. The table lists more than 550,000 distinct CDR3 sequences, 15% to 20% of them singletons, with about 14% in the top ten. Diagnostic assessment was based on clinical symptoms, serum thyroxine and TRAb, thyroid ultrasound and orbital computed tomography. This CDR3 comprises 13 residues. With 8 bases removed from V and 5 bases from J, the gap between germline ends came to 11 bases. CDR1 is KGHDR, CDR2 SFDVKD, per germline. This sample was included in a study of T cells in Graves' hyperthyroidism and ophthalmopathy. Study as a whole: Once the initial diagnosis was made, peripheral blood was obtained before any treatment.

General study results and limits: Model-based prediction identified ophthalmopathy a median roughly 6.1 months prior to its onset.

The sequencing sample was made of blood. This TCR came from a man in his fifties or sixties with Graves' hyperthyroidism. J is TRBJ2-2 and V is TRBV24-1, with D possibly being TRBD2 (5 bases). CDR3 sequence reads: CATNPSGTGELFF. The CDR3 bases are TGTGCCACCAACCCCTCGGGGACCGGGGAGCTGTTTTTT.